This T cell receptor (beta chain) was observed in a study of shared clonotypes between healthy human individuals. Turning to the study itself: The composition of the donors was two women and a few men aged 18 to 49.

The protocol was immunoSEQ multiplex PCR, while the TCRdb copy is restricted to in-frame clones and leaves out a portion. The profile shows approximately 350,000 clones, approximately 96% of them singletons. Trimming stripped 0 bases from V and 3 bases from J, with 8 bases between. This CDR3 is built from 14 residues. Germline values: CDR1 SGHRS, CDR2 YFSETQ. Of note for this clone: No antigen is known for it.

Whole-study results and caveats: Shared across four donors were roughly 5.3% of the naive CD4 clonotypes. Larger estimated richness was generally recorded for naive subsets relative to memory subsets.

This sequence originates from a man aged 30 to 45 in good health. Sequences were obtained from memory CD8+ T cells sorted from blood. As to subset: CD45RO+ cells pooled with CCR7-negative TemRA cells. The genes are TRBV5-1 and TRBJ2-3; D might be TRBD1 or TRBD2, each matching 5 bases. This CDR3 reads CASSLGDQTDTQYF. The DNA of the CDR3 is TGCGCCAGCAGCTTGGGGGACCAGACAGATACGCAGTATTTT.